These 32 T cell receptor beta chains share one sample of origin, sequenced in a study of regulatory T cells in long-lasting Graves disease. In building TCR beta libraries, iRepertoire HTBI primers were used together with Arm-PCR of CDR3 regions. MiXCR was run by TCRdb on the multiplex PCR reads, yielding one entry per CDR3 protein. The sample lists hundreds of thousands of distinct CDR3 sequences, less than 20% seen once, with around a fifth in the top ten. Time point here: newly diagnosed GD, antithyroid drugs for less than 3 months. The TCR library was prepared using RNA isolated from PBMCs. Sequenced material: peripheral blood mononuclear cells (PBMCs), taken at new diagnosis, from a patient treated with antithyroid drugs. All receptors derive from a female donor with Graves disease.

At least ten counts were recorded for this clonotype. V is TRBV6-2 or TRBV6-3 and J is TRBJ1-1; D is undetermined. This CDR3 contains 14 residues. Germline CDR1 MNHEY, CDR2 SVGEGT. Trimming took off 6 bases at V and 1 base at J, with 12 bases between the two ends. CDR3 coding DNA: TGTGCCAGCAGCCATAGGACGGGGAACACTGAAGCTTTCTTT. Its translation is CASSHRTGNTEAFF.

At least ten counts were recorded for this clonotype. The rearrangement uses TRBV27 and TRBJ2-7, with 7 nucleotides matching TRBD2. With V trimmed by 5 bases and J by 5 bases, 9 bases remained unmatched. Germline CDR1 reads MNHEY; CDR2 reads SMNVEV (reference sequence). The CDR3 extends over 14 amino acids. The CDR3 bases are TGTGCCAGCAGTCGCTTGGGGGGGAGTCACGAGCAGTACTTC. Its protein product is CASSRLGGSHEQYF.

There are many counts of this clonotype. The V and J genes are TRBV27 and TRBJ1-1, with D unclear. V was cut by 6 bases and J by 1 base, with 6 bases left in between. CDR1 and CDR2 from the germline V gene are MNHEY and SMNVEV (reference sequence). The CDR3 totals 12 residues. The CDR3 nucleotides are TGTGCCAGCAGCTTACCGAACACTGAAGCTTTCTTT. Its protein is CASSLPNTEAFF.

This clonotype was seen a few times. The chain couples TRBV9 to TRBJ2-5; a possible D gene is TRBD2 (6 bases). CDR3 size: 14 residues. The V end lost 3 bases, the J end lost 6 bases, and 15 bases lay between the germline ends. CDR1 and CDR2 from the germline V gene are SGDLS and YYNGEE. CDR3 in amino acids: CASSAHTSRKTQYF. The CDR3, as DNA: TGTGCCAGCAGCGCCCACACTAGCAGGAAGACCCAGTACTTC.

This clonotype was observed at least ten times. The chain joins TRBV6-5 to TRBJ1-5; TRBD1 might be the D (5 bases). Trimming cost V 4 bases and J 5 bases, with 15 bases left between them. The CDR3 consists of 15 residues. The germline V gene encodes CDR1 MNHEY and CDR2 SVGAGI. The CDR3 reads CASSFDSGTYQPQHF. CDR3 in DNA: TGTGCCAGCAGTTTTGATTCAGGGACTTATCAGCCCCAGCATTTT.

This clonotype was counted only a few times. V and J are TRBV2 and TRBJ2-7; 8 positions agree with TRBD2. The V gene end was trimmed by 6 bases and the J gene end by 5 bases; junction bases not matched to a gene: 6. Germline CDR1 and CDR2: SNHLY and FYNNEI. The CDR3 covers 13 residues. Here the CDR3 DNA reads TGTGCCAGCAGGGGACTAGGAGGCGACGAGCAGTACTTC. Its protein product is CASRGLGGDEQYF.

This chain links TRBV7-9 with TRBJ1-1, with unresolved D. Germline V gene lookup returns CDR1 SEHNR and CDR2 FQNEAQ (reference sequence). There are 13 residues in the CDR3. The germline V and J ends were trimmed by 1 base and 4 bases, with 7 bases remaining between them. CDR3 sequence reads: CASSLGVATEAFF. DNA for the CDR3: TGTGCCAGCAGCTTAGGAGTGGCCACTGAAGCTTTCTTT.

This clonotype was observed at least ten times. J is TRBJ2-5 and V is TRBV7-9; 9 bases are shared with TRBD2. Germline V gene lookup returns CDR1 SEHNR and CDR2 FQNEAQ (reference sequence). The CDR3 is made up of 14 amino acids. The J segment lost 5 bases and the V segment lost 5 bases, leaving 6 bases of the junction unmatched. The CDR3: CASSRTSERETQYF. The CDR3 bases are TGTGCCAGCAGCCGGACTAGCGAGCGGGAGACCCAGTACTTC.

This clonotype has a count of ten or more. The V call is TRBV9, the J call TRBJ2-3, with D hard to call. CDR1 and CDR2 from the germline V gene are SGDLS and YYNGEE. This CDR3 has 15 amino acids. Trimming stripped 2 bases from V and 3 bases from J, with 13 bases between. The CDR3 nucleotides read TGTGCCAGCAGCGTCGAGCTGGGCCCTACAGATACGCAGTATTTT. Translating gives CASSVELGPTDTQYF.

Many counts were recorded for this clonotype. The rearrangement joins TRBV6-4 to TRBJ2-3; D is unclear. V was pared by 4 bases and J by 6 bases, with 11 bases between. The CDR3 extends over 13 amino acids. Germline assignment: CDR1 MRHNA and CDR2 SNTAGT. This CDR3 reads CASSAFPTDTQYF. DNA for the CDR3: TGTGCCAGCAGTGCGTTTCCGACGGATACGCAGTATTTT.

Ten or more counts support this clonotype. The genes are TRBV20-1 and TRBJ2-1; 9 bases are a match to TRBD2. CDR1 and CDR2 from the germline V gene are DFQATT and SNEGSKA (reference sequence). V gave up 6 bases and J gave up 3 bases; unmatched junction bases: 6. CDR3 length: 14 residues. The DNA of the CDR3 is TGCAGTGCAAGGGGGCGGGAGGGCTACAATGAGCAGTTCTTC. Translated, it gives CSARGREGYNEQFF.

This chain links TRBV7-3 with TRBJ2-3; 9 bases fit TRBD2. The germline V gene has CDR1 SGHTA and CDR2 FQGTGA. V lost 2 bases, J lost 8 bases, and 5 bases stayed unmatched. The CDR3 sequence is 14 residues long. The CDR3 DNA follows: TGTGCCAGCAGCTTAGGGACTAGCCTCGGTACGCAGTATTTT. Protein: CASSLGTSLGTQYF. Filled out from reference TRBV7-3 and TRBJ2-3, the complete variable domain reads GAGVSQTPSNKVTEKGKYVELRCDPISGHTALYWYRQSLGQGPEFLIYFQGTGAADDSGLPNDRFFAVRPEGSVSTLKIQRTERGDSAVYLCASSLGTSLGTQYFGPGTRLTVL.

V gene TRBV7-2 combines with J gene TRBJ1-1; 7 positions agree with TRBD1. With V trimmed by 0 bases and J by 6 bases, 7 bases remained unmatched. CDR3 length equals 15 residues. Germline-derived CDR1 and CDR2 are SGHTA and FQGNSA. In DNA, the CDR3 is TGTGCCAGCAGCTTAGCGGCCAGGGGGGAGCCTGAAGCTTTCTTT. The encoded protein is CASSLAARGEPEAFF.

Many counts were recorded for this clonotype. The rearrangement uses TRBV28 and TRBJ2-1; 10 positions match TRBD2. Germline CDR1 and CDR2: MDHEN and SYDVKM. V shed 4 bases, J shed 4 bases, and the junction held 4 bases outside the gene matches. This CDR3 is 15 amino acids long. The DNA of the CDR3 is TGTGCCAGCAGTTCCGTAGCGGGAGGATACAATGAGCAGTTCTTC. The encoded protein is CASSSVAGGYNEQFF.

The rearrangement links TRBV20-1 to TRBJ1-1; a possible D gene is TRBD1 (5 bases). Germline V CDR1 and CDR2: DFQATT, SNEGSKA (reference sequence). This CDR3 region has 14 residues. Trimming removed 1 base from V and 4 bases from J, with 13 bases in between. The CDR3 DNA reads TGCAGTGCTAGAGCAATCGGGGCGCTCACTGAAGCTTTCTTT. It encodes CSARAIGALTEAFF.

This clonotype was observed a few times. It differs at one base from a far larger clone, so likely a read error. The rearrangement uses TRBV20-1 and TRBJ2-3; no definite D call. The last part of the DNA fits TRBJ2-7 better; the J call may be wrong. This CDR3 is built from 12 residues. Germline lookup yields CDR1 DFQATT and CDR2 SNEGSKA (reference sequence). The CDR3 nucleotides are TGCAGTGCTAGAGCCGGGCACAGCGAGCAGTACTTC. Its translation is CSARAGHSEQYF.

With regard to this clonotype: This likely traces to a read error, being one base from a far larger clone. The chain is built from TRBV7-9 and TRBJ2-5; 7 bases map to TRBD2. The J call may not be correct, given that the DNA end is closer to TRBJ2-1. Germline CDR1 SEHNR, CDR2 FQNEAQ (reference sequence). The CDR3 is 15 amino acids. The CDR3 nucleotides are TGTACCGTAGGCCCCGGGAGGTCTATAAACAATGAGCAGTTCTTC. It encodes CTVGPGRSINNEQFF.

This clonotype was recorded at least ten times. The chain joins TRBV6-4 to TRBJ1-2; no clear D. The CDR3 runs 13 residues. Germline assignment: CDR1 MRHNA and CDR2 SNTAGT. The V end lost 3 bases, the J end lost 4 bases, and 9 bases lay between the germline ends. The CDR3 here is CASSEGSGYGYTF. CDR3 DNA: TGTGCCAGCAGTGAAGGGTCGGGCTATGGCTACACCTTC.

This clonotype was counted at least ten times. The chain employs TRBV2 and TRBJ1-5, with 10 bases identical to TRBD1. Germline V gene lookup returns CDR1 SNHLY and CDR2 FYNNEI. The CDR3 sequence is 18 residues long. J lost 7 bases, V lost 6 bases, and 18 bases had no gene match. The CDR3 nucleotides read TGTGCCAGCAGAGGGGTTCGCGTTGGGACAGGGGAAAGGCAGCCCCAGCATTTT. Amino acid sequence: CASRGVRVGTGERQPQHF.

The table lists this clonotype with many counts. The chain joins TRBV9 to TRBJ1-6; possibly TRBD1 for D (6 bases). This CDR3 is built from 16 residues. Per germline, CDR1 SGDLS and CDR2 YYNGEE. Trimming removed 2 bases at V and 10 bases at J, with 19 bases between. The CDR3 DNA sequence: TGTGCCAGCAGCGTTGGGGGAGGGGTGAGGGGGTCACCCCTCCACTTT. It encodes CASSVGGGVRGSPLHF.

This clonotype has ten or more counts. This chain connects TRBV9 to TRBJ1-5, with TRBD1 as a possible D gene (6 bases). In germline, CDR1 is SGDLS, CDR2 YYNGEE. This CDR3 comprises 21 residues. Trimming left V 0 bases short and J 3 bases short, with 28 bases between. CDR3 sequence (DNA): TGTGCCAGCAGCGTAGAACTGAGGATGGGGGGGACAACCAAGCCCAATCAGCCCCAGCATTTT. Its translation: CASSVELRMGGTTKPNQPQHF.

This clonotype was counted only a few times. V gene TRBV6-1 combines with J gene TRBJ2-7; TRBD2 aligns across 7 bases. From germline, CDR1 is MNHNS and CDR2 SASEGT. Trimming cost V 7 bases and J 7 bases; bases outside gene matches: 13. The CDR3 loop spans 14 amino acids. The CDR3 DNA sequence: TGTGCCAGCAAACTTGAGCGGGGTCCTTATGAGCAGTACTTC. Translated, it gives CASKLERGPYEQYF.

In its sample, this clonotype was seen many times. This chain joins TRBV27 and TRBJ1-5; weak D call: TRBD1 (5 bases). Trimming removed 0 bases at V and 7 bases at J, with 7 bases between. The CDR3 runs to 13 residues. Germline CDR1 and CDR2: MNHEY and SMNVEV (reference sequence). The CDR3, as DNA: TGTGCCAGCAGTTTATCATGGGGCCAGCCCCAGCATTTT. Its translation is CASSLSWGQPQHF.

This clonotype has more than one count but fewer than ten. The CDR3 DNA reads as TGTGCCAGCTCACCACCGCCTCCAAACAATGAGCAGTTCTTC. Translating gives CASSPPPPNNEQFF. The V call is TRBV18, the J call TRBJ2-1; D gene uncertain. Germline CDR1 and CDR2: KGHSH and LQKENI. CDR3 length: 14 amino acids. Trimming left V 0 bases short and J 5 bases short, with 8 bases between.

This rearrangement joins TRBV7-2 to TRBJ2-1; no reliable D call. Germline lookup yields CDR1 SGHTA and CDR2 FQGNSA. The CDR3 has 11 amino acids. V was pared by 6 bases and J by 9 bases, with 9 bases between. The CDR3 reads CASRLLTEQFF. The CDR3, as DNA: TGTGCCAGCAGATTACTCACTGAGCAGTTCTTC.

About this clonotype: A much more abundant neighbour one base away suggests this may be a read error. The chain joins TRBV5-5 to TRBJ2-3; D gene uncertain. This CDR3 region has 19 residues. Germline lookup yields CDR1 SGHKS and CDR2 YYEKEE (reference sequence). This CDR3 reads CAISLAFMGRSHSTDTQYF. For the CDR3, the DNA is TGTGCCATCAGCTTGGCTTTCATGGGCAGATCCCATAGCACAGATACGCAGTATTTT.

In this sample, this clonotype turned up a few times. No conserved phenylalanine or tryptophan ends this CDR3, so it is likely a read error. The chain uses TRBV4-1 and TRBJ1-1; D is perhaps TRBD1 (5 bases). The CDR3 spans 14 residues. Deletions cut 2 bases from V and 7 bases from J, with 14 bases between. CDR1 and CDR2 from the germline V gene are MGHRA and YSYEKL. The DNA for the CDR3 is TGCGCCAGCAGCCAACGAGGGGTGTTAGTTGAAGCTTTCTCT. Its translation is CASSQRGVLVEAFS.

The chain couples TRBV7-6 to TRBJ2-1; 10 bases align to TRBD1. From germline, CDR1 is SGHVS and CDR2 FNYEAQ. The CDR3 totals 13 residues. V gave up 0 bases and J gave up 13 bases; unmatched junction bases: 3. CDR3 residues: CASSLADRGVQFF. The DNA of the CDR3 is TGTGCCAGCAGCTTAGCGGACAGGGGGGTTCAGTTCTTC. The variable domain in full, with the rest retrieved from reference TRBV7-6 and TRBJ2-1, is GAGVSQSPRYKVTKRGQDVALRCDPISGHVSLYWYRQALGQGPEFLTYFNYEAQQDKSGLPNDRFSAERPEGSISTLTIQRTEQRDSAMYRCASSLADRGVQFFGPGTRLTVL.

The chain employs TRBV6-5 and TRBJ1-2, with D unresolved. V dropped 4 bases and J dropped 4 bases, with 19 bases sitting between them. The germline V gene encodes CDR1 MNHEY and CDR2 SVGAGI. The CDR3 sequence is 16 residues long. As DNA, the CDR3 is TGTGCCAGCAGTTCTAAGAGGCAGCCCCCCTCCTATGGCTACACCTTC. Its translation: CASSSKRQPPSYGYTF.

In its sample, this clonotype was seen many times. The rearrangement links TRBV7-2 to TRBJ1-3; D gene ambiguous. Per germline, CDR1 SGHTA and CDR2 FQGNSA. The CDR3 has 14 residues. Trimming cost V 1 base and J 2 bases, with 6 bases left between them. The CDR3 DNA follows: TGTGCCAGCAGCTTAGGGTCGGCTGGAAACACCATATATTTT. It is translated as CASSLGSAGNTIYF. The full variable domain, its missing parts supplied by reference TRBV7-2 and TRBJ1-3, is GAGVSQSPSNKVTEKGKDVELRCDPISGHTALYWYRQSLGQGLEFLIYFQGNSAPDKSGLPSDRFSAERTGGSVSTLTIQRTQQEDSAVYLCASSLGSAGNTIYFGEGSWLTVV.

This clonotype was counted ten times or more. The CDR3 DNA reads TGTGCCAGCAGCTTAGACAGCAATAATTCACCCCTCCACTTT. Amino acids: CASSLDSNNSPLHF. The V call is TRBV7-9, the J call TRBJ1-6; D is uncertain. The germline gives CDR1 SEHNR, CDR2 FQNEAQ (reference sequence). V lost 1 base, J lost 5 bases, and 6 bases lay in between. This CDR3 region has 14 residues.

J is TRBJ1-3 and V is TRBV9; 7 positions agree with TRBD1. This CDR3 spans 14 amino acids. Germline V lookup: CDR1 SGDLS, CDR2 YYNGEE. J was trimmed by 2 bases and V by 2 bases; bases with no gene match: 1. CDR3 in amino acids: CASSVTGAGNTIYF. As DNA, the CDR3 is TGTGCCAGCAGCGTCACAGGGGCTGGAAACACCATATATTTT.